The 23 T cell receptor beta chains listed next were all sequenced from one sample in a study of T cell clones after liver transplantation. Libraries were prepared by immunoSEQ multiplex PCR; TCRdb keeps only in-frame clonotypes and omits some of them. This sample yields 15,000 to 20,000 clones, of which over 75% are seen a single time; 35% to 40% belongs to the top ten. This material consisted of CD8+ T cells from blood, taken 48 months after liver transplant. Source of these receptors: a human patient who received a liver transplant. Some T cells may trace back to the graft donor.

This chain links TRBV7-2 with TRBJ2-1; 8 bases align to TRBD2. The V gene's germline CDR1 is SGHTA and CDR2 FQGNSA. The CDR3 contains 15 residues. Trimming at V came to 3 bases and at J to 9 bases, leaving 10 bases not matched to a gene. The CDR3 sequence: CASSFMPGLGTEQFF. The DNA for the CDR3 is TGTGCCAGCAGCTTCATGCCGGGACTAGGGACTGAGCAGTTCTTC.

The chain carries TRBV4-3 and TRBJ1-2; maybe TRBD1 (6 bases). CDR1 is LGHNA and CDR2 is YSLEER in the germline V gene. The CDR3 runs to 16 residues. Trimming cost V 0 bases and J 1 base, with 12 bases left between them. The CDR3 spells CASSQDTRGGNYGYTF. CDR3 coding DNA: TGCGCCAGCAGCCAAGATACTAGAGGGGGTAACTATGGCTACACCTTC.

The chain couples TRBV6-5 to TRBJ2-1; D possibly corresponds to TRBD2 (5 bases). This CDR3 region has 13 residues. V was pared by 2 bases and J by 7 bases, with 9 bases between. CDR1 and CDR2 (germline): MNHEY, SVGAGI. The CDR3 DNA reads TGTGCCAGCAGTTACGGTTCGGGGAATGAGCAGTTCTTC. This sequence encodes CASSYGSGNEQFF.

The V call is TRBV11-2, the J call TRBJ1-1, with D unclear. Germline V lookup: CDR1 SGHAT, CDR2 FQNNGV. The CDR3 loop spans 13 amino acids. V was pared by 5 bases and J by 3 bases, with 10 bases between. This chain's CDR3 is CASSQVTDTEAFF. The CDR3 coding sequence is TGTGCCAGCAGCCAAGTTACAGACACTGAAGCTTTCTTT.

The V gene is TRBV5-6, the J gene TRBJ2-2; D ambiguous. Trimming took 7 bases from V and 1 from J, leaving 11 bases between them. The CDR3 consists of 14 residues. CDR1 SGHDT and CDR2 YYEEEE come from the germline V gene. The DNA for the CDR3 is TGTGCCAGCGGCATTGGGAAGAACACCGGGGAGCTGTTTTTT. The encoded protein is CASGIGKNTGELFF.

This clone came up a few times. This chain joins TRBV4-3 and TRBJ2-3; the match to TRBD2 covers 7 bases. V lost 1 base, J lost 5 bases, and 6 bases stayed unmatched. CDR1 is LGHNA, CDR2 YSLEER, per germline. This CDR3 has 15 residues. This chain's CDR3 is CASSQGGREGDTQYF. DNA of the CDR3: TGCGCCAGCAGCCAAGGGGGCAGGGAGGGAGATACGCAGTATTTT.

V gene TRBV5-5 combines with J gene TRBJ1-5, with D hard to call. The germline gives CDR1 SGHKS, CDR2 YYEKEE (reference sequence). Between the trimmed V and J ends, which lost 6 bases and 0 bases, there was a span of 22 bases. CDR3 size: 18 residues. The CDR3 spells CASTLPPGRFDSNQPQHF. CDR3 nucleotide sequence: TGTGCCAGCACCCTACCACCCGGACGGTTTGATAGCAATCAGCCCCAGCATTTT. Using reference TRBV5-5 and TRBJ1-5 for the parts outside the CDR3, the full variable domain is DAGVTQSPTHLIKTRGQQVTLRCSPISGHKSVSWYQQVLGQGPQFIFQYYEKEERGRGNFPDRFSARQFPNYSSELNVNALLLGDSALYLCASTLPPGRFDSNQPQHFGDGTRLSIL.

This chain joins TRBV7-9 and TRBJ2-3; no clear D gene. CDR1 is SEHNR and CDR2 is FQNEAQ in the germline V gene (reference sequence). The V gene lost 5 bases and the J gene lost 2 bases, with 5 bases spanning the gap. There are 12 residues in the CDR3. The CDR3 is CASSLFTDTQYF. CDR3 nucleotides: TGTGCCAGCAGCCTCTTCACAGATACGCAGTATTTT.

The genes are TRBV15 and TRBJ2-7, with D perhaps TRBD1 or TRBD2 (5 bases each). Germline CDR1 reads LNHNV; CDR2 reads YYDKDF (reference sequence). The CDR3 has 15 residues. The V end lost 0 bases, the J end lost 3 bases, and 12 bases lay between the germline ends. The CDR3, as DNA: TGTGCCACCAGCAGAGATAGGGGAGCCAGCTACGAGCAGTACTTC. This gives the protein CATSRDRGASYEQYF.

This CDR3 is CASSLGQGDEQFF. The CDR3 coding sequence is TGTGCCAGCAGCTTAGGCCAGGGAGATGAGCAGTTCTTC. The J gene is TRBJ2-1, the V gene TRBV11-3; D might be TRBD1 or TRBD2, each matching 5 bases. Germline V gene data show CDR1 as SGHNT and CDR2 as YENEEA. CDR3 length: 13 residues. V was trimmed by 1 base and J by 8 bases, leaving 9 bases between them.

This rearrangement joins TRBV6-6 to TRBJ2-5; TRBD2 matches 7 bases. Unmatched junction bases numbered 6, after V lost 0 bases and J lost 14 bases. Germline CDR1 and CDR2: MNHNY and SVGAGI (reference sequence). The CDR3 consists of 12 residues. In DNA form, the CDR3 reads TGTGCCAGCAGTTACTCGGGGCTAGCGGTCTACTTC. It specifies CASSYSGLAVYF.

The chain employs TRBV5-4 and TRBJ1-1; no clear D. This CDR3 spans 14 amino acids. Trimming pared 0 bases from V and 3 bases from J, leaving 9 bases between. CDR1 SGHNT and CDR2 YYREEE come from the germline V gene (reference sequence). CDR3 sequence (DNA): TGTGCCAGCAGCTTGGGTGGCGCGGACACTGAAGCTTTCTTT. Translating it yields CASSLGGADTEAFF. The variable domain in full, with the rest retrieved from reference TRBV5-4 and TRBJ1-1, is ETGVTQSPTHLIKTRGQQVTLRCSSQSGHNTVSWYQQALGQGPQFIFQYYREEENGRGNFPPRFSGLQFPNYSSELNVNALELDDSALYLCASSLGGADTEAFFGQGTRLTVV.

V is TRBV4-2 and J is TRBJ2-5; D might be TRBD1 (6 bases). Trimming removed 0 bases from V and 5 bases from J, with 10 bases in between. CDR1 and CDR2 from the germline V gene are LGHNA and YNFKEQ. There are 14 residues in the CDR3. The CDR3 DNA follows: TGTGCCAGCAGCCAAGACCGACAGGCGGAGACCCAGTACTTC. It codes for CASSQDRQAETQYF.

The chain couples TRBV9 to TRBJ2-4; TRBD1 is a possible D gene (6 bases). This CDR3 contains 14 residues. The V end lost 3 bases, the J end lost 6 bases, and 13 bases lay between the germline ends. The germline V gene has CDR1 SGDLS and CDR2 YYNGEE. DNA for the CDR3: TGTGCCAGCAGCGACCGGGACACGGGAAACATTCAGTACTTC. It encodes CASSDRDTGNIQYF.

The chain couples TRBV9 to TRBJ2-7; no clear D gene. V was trimmed by 4 bases and J by 1 base, leaving 12 bases between them. The CDR3 consists of 14 residues. Germline values: CDR1 SGDLS, CDR2 YYNGEE. The CDR3 region is CASSPDSRSYEQYF. The CDR3 nucleotides are TGTGCCAGCAGCCCTGATTCTAGGTCCTACGAGCAGTACTTC. The whole variable domain, remainder taken from reference TRBV9 and TRBJ2-7, is DSGVTQTPKHLITATGQRVTLRCSPRSGDLSVYWYQQSLDQGLQFLIQYYNGEERAKGNILERFSAQQFPDLHSELNLSSLELGDSALYFCASSPDSRSYEQYFGPGTRLTVT.

The chain links TRBV7-2 to TRBJ2-3; D tentatively fits TRBD1 or TRBD2 (5 bases each). The CDR3 runs 13 residues. Trimming took 6 bases from V and 4 from J, leaving 11 bases between them. Germline loops: CDR1 SGHTA, CDR2 FQGNSA. CDR3 sequence reads: CASSRGAPDTQYF. The CDR3 bases are TGTGCCAGCAGTAGGGGAGCCCCAGATACGCAGTATTTT.

The genes are TRBV27 and TRBJ2-5, with 10 bases lining up with TRBD1. Trimming cost V 4 bases and J 5 bases; bases outside gene matches: 16. There are 18 residues in the CDR3. From germline, CDR1 is MNHEY and CDR2 SMNVEV (reference sequence). The DNA for the CDR3 is TGTGCCAGCAGTTCCCAACGCATCGGACAGGGGGTTGGGGAGACCCAGTACTTC. Protein sequence: CASSSQRIGQGVGETQYF.

The chain couples TRBV21-1 to TRBJ2-7; the D segment call TRBD1 is taken from the table without a DNA check. TRBV21-1 is flagged as a pseudogene. There are 16 residues in the CDR3. CDR3 region: CASSKTLTGLSLKQYF. CDR3 bases: TGTGCCAGCAGCAAGACGTTGACAGGGCTAAGTCTTAAGCAGTACTTC.

J is TRBJ1-4 and V is TRBV9, with unresolved D. From germline, CDR1 is SGDLS and CDR2 YYNGEE. V lost 0 bases, J lost 5 bases, and 11 bases lay in between. The CDR3 extends over 15 amino acids. DNA of the CDR3: TGTGCCAGCAGCGTAGGGTGGGGTGACAATGAAAAACTGTTTTTT. It yields the protein CASSVGWGDNEKLFF.

This clone appeared once. The rearrangement joins TRBV11-3 to TRBJ2-7, with D uncertain. Trimming removed 1 base from V and 4 bases from J, with 11 bases in between. CDR1 SGHNT and CDR2 YENEEA come from the germline V gene. The CDR3 loop spans 14 amino acids. Written as DNA, the CDR3 is TGTGCCAGCAGCTTAGCCGGGTCGGCTTACGAGCAGTACTTC. Translated: CASSLAGSAYEQYF.

The chain couples TRBV27 to TRBJ2-1, with D uncertain. The length of the CDR3 is 13 residues. Germline-derived CDR1 and CDR2 are MNHEY and SMNVEV (reference sequence). The V gene lost 6 bases and the J gene lost 4 bases, with 10 bases spanning the gap. The CDR3 sequence: CASSLPGYNEQFF. CDR3 nucleotides: TGTGCCAGCAGCTTACCTGGATACAATGAGCAGTTCTTC.

The chain carries TRBV4-1 and TRBJ1-2; TRBD1 might be the D (6 bases). This CDR3 is built from 17 residues. Germline-derived CDR1 and CDR2 are MGHRA and YSYEKL. V was cut by 2 bases and J by 7 bases, with 23 bases left in between. CDR3 region: CASSQNLHREALPGYTF. In nucleotides, the CDR3 is TGCGCCAGCAGCCAAAACCTTCACAGGGAGGCCTTGCCTGGCTACACCTTC.

The chain combines TRBV9 with TRBJ2-2; D gene ambiguous. The CDR3 sequence is 12 residues long. The ends were cut back, 4 bases at V and 6 bases at J, with 7 bases in the middle. Germline V gene lookup returns CDR1 SGDLS and CDR2 YYNGEE. CDR3 DNA sequence: TGTGCCAGCAGCCCAGACGCCGGGGAGCTGTTTTTT. Translated, it gives CASSPDAGELFF.